This T cell receptor (beta chain) derives from a study of blood T cell repertoires in COVID-19. In the study overall: Sites across the United States, Italy and Spain contributed samples from acute and convalescent COVID-19. PBMCs, B-cell-depleted T cells, or T cells were the source of the cDNA or gDNA that made up the material.

Original handling: The authors estimated nucleated cell counts from reference gene primer amplification. Libraries were prepared by immunoSEQ multiplex PCR; TCRdb keeps only in-frame clonotypes and omits some of them. V and J calls and clone size are as listed in that table; D and trimming were resolved from the DNA. The sample has more than 200,000 clones, 75% to 90% seen once; the top ten hold 2% to 3%. Seattle cases were enrolled at active infection and followed longitudinally. The source of this sequence is a young man with COVID-19, enrolled during active disease. Source material: peripheral blood.

In nucleotides, the CDR3 is TGTGCCAGCAGTTTAGGGGGAGGGCCCTACAATGAGCAGTTCTTC. It encodes CASSLGGGPYNEQFF. The chain joins TRBV28 to TRBJ2-1, with TRBD2 matching 7 bases. V trimming: 2 bases; J trimming: 2 bases; junction bases outside the gene matches: 3. CDR1 is MDHEN and CDR2 is SYDVKM in the germline V gene. The CDR3 totals 15 residues.